This section outlines one TCR beta chain sequence together with its context. Its antigen is unidentified. Patients between 18 and 65 years old had hyperthyroidism, newly diagnosed and lasting under 2 months. The data are from a study of T cells in Graves' hyperthyroidism and ophthalmopathy. Study-level findings and limits: Researchers report that a 13 V-J model separated ophthalmopathy from stable hyperthyroidism.

Germline CDR1 is SGHVS and CDR2 is FNYEAQ. The CDR3 loop spans 15 amino acids. Germline trimming cut 2 bases from V and 8 bases from J; bases unmatched to any gene: 8. It was RNA transcripts that yielded the amplified TCR beta CDR3 regions. The TCR CDR3 first-round RT-PCR relied on the HTBI primer set. TCRdb recomputed calls from the multiplex PCR reads with MiXCR, one row per CDR3 protein. This table holds roughly 570,000 distinct CDR3 sequences, 40% to 55% found once. The TCR was taken from a woman aged 18-29 years with Graves' hyperthyroidism. The rearrangement joins TRBV7-6 to TRBJ2-5, with TRBD2 identical over 10 bases. Sample: peripheral blood or thyroid tissue (not recorded which). CDR3 DNA sequence: TGTGCCAGCAGCTTAAGGGGGAGCGGGAGGGCCACCCAGTACTTC. Encoded protein: CASSLRGSGRATQYF.